This TCR beta chain was sequenced during a study of blood T cell repertoires in COVID-19. Overall study context: In each case, the material was cDNA or gDNA derived from T cells, B-cell-depleted T cells, or PBMCs.

Original processing notes: Amplification of reference gene primers provided the estimated nucleated cell counts. Here immunoSEQ multiplex PCR was the method, and the copy in TCRdb shows in-frame clones only, minus some. V, J and clone size were drawn from that table, and D and trimming were deduced from the DNA. This sample has tens of thousands of clones; roughly 87% occur once, and the top ten carry roughly 15%. The ends were cut back, 0 bases at V and 0 bases at J, with 13 bases in the middle. CDR3 length: 17 amino acids. The germline V gene has CDR1 SGHKS and CDR2 YYEKEE (reference sequence). The V call is TRBV5-5, the J call TRBJ2-1; D not certain. The sequenced material came from peripheral blood. The sequence derives from a male donor with acute or convalescent COVID-19. The CDR3 region has the DNA TGTGCCAGCAGCTTGGCCTACCAAGGAGTCTCCTACAATGAGCAGTTCTTC. Its protein product is CASSLAYQGVSYNEQFF.